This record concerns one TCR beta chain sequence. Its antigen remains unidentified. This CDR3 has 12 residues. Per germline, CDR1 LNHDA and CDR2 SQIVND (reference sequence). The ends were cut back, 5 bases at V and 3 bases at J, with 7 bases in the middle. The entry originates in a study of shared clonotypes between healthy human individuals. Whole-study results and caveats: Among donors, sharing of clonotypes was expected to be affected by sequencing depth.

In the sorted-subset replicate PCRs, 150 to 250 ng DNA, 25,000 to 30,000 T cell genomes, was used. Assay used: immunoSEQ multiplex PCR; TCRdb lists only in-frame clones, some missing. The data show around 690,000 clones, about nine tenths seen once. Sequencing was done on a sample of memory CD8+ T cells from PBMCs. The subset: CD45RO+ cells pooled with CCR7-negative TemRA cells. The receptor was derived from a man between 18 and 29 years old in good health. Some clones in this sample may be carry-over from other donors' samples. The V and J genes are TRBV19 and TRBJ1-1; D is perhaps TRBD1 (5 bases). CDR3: CASSRQYTEAFF. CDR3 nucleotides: TGTGCCAGTAGTCGACAGTACACTGAAGCTTTCTTT. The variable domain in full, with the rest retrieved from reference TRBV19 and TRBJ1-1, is DGGITQSPKYLFRKEGQNVTLSCEQNLNHDAMYWYRQDPGQGLRLIYYSQIVNDFQKGDIAEGYSVSREKKESFPLTVTSAQKNPTAFYLCASSRQYTEAFFGQGTRLTVV.